Listed here are 9 T cell receptor beta chains from one sample, sequenced in a study of blood T cell repertoires in COVID-19. Some clones are missing from TCRdb's copy, which holds only in-frame ones; the method was immunoSEQ multiplex PCR. The data contain approximately 290,000 clones, about 89% of them singletons. Material for sequencing was peripheral blood. The receptors derive from a man aged 30 to 45 with acute or convalescent COVID-19.

The rearrangement links TRBV5-1 to TRBJ2-1, with TRBD2 identical over 11 bases. V trimming: 2 bases; J trimming: 9 bases; junction bases outside the gene matches: 4. The CDR3 contains 14 residues. Germline assignment: CDR1 SGHRS and CDR2 YFSETQ. CDR3 in DNA: TGCGCCAGCAGCTTAACTAGCGGGAGCTTTGAGCAGTTCTTC. Amino acids: CASSLTSGSFEQFF.

The gene calls are TRBV7-3 and TRBJ2-1, with 11 bases lining up with TRBD2. Germline assignment: CDR1 SGHTA and CDR2 FQGTGA. The length of the CDR3 is 16 residues. The ends lost 2 bases at V and 4 bases at J; junction bases unmatched: 4. The CDR3 sequence: CASSLVGTSGYNEQFF. The DNA of the CDR3 is TGTGCCAGCAGCTTAGTAGGGACTAGCGGTTACAATGAGCAGTTCTTC.

The table lists this clone with a count of one. The chain carries TRBV19 and TRBJ2-1, with 10 bases lining up with TRBD2. V gave up 6 bases and J gave up 2 bases; unmatched junction bases: 10. Germline CDR1 reads LNHDA; CDR2 reads SQIVND (reference sequence). The CDR3 contains 17 residues. In nucleotides, the CDR3 is TGTGCCAGTAGCAAAAACCCCGGGACTAGCGCCTACAATGAGCAGTTCTTC. It codes for CASSKNPGTSAYNEQFF.

The rearrangement links TRBV16 to TRBJ1-1; D is undetermined. Germline V gives CDR1 KGHSY, CDR2 FQNENV. The CDR3 is 15 residues long. V was trimmed by 0 bases and J by 5 bases, leaving 13 bases between them. The CDR3 loop reads CASSQSSLGRTEAFF. CDR3 sequence (DNA): TGTGCCAGCAGCCAATCAAGCCTCGGGAGGACTGAAGCTTTCTTT.

The genes are TRBV29-1 and TRBJ2-5, with 11 bases lining up with TRBD2. V shed 5 bases, J shed 7 bases, and the junction held 9 bases outside the gene matches. Germline CDR1 SQVTM, CDR2 ANQGSEA. The CDR3 loop spans 14 amino acids. Here the CDR3 reads CSVYSGGAPGTQYF. The CDR3 DNA follows: TGCAGCGTTTATAGCGGGGGGGCTCCCGGGACCCAGTACTTC.

This chain joins TRBV27 and TRBJ2-5; TRBD1 aligns across 9 bases. CDR1 and CDR2 (germline): MNHEY, SMNVEV (reference sequence). J lost 5 bases, V lost 1 base, and 8 bases had no gene match. This CDR3 contains 16 residues. In DNA, the CDR3 is TGTGCCAGCAGTTTATTCGAGGGACAGGGCCGGGAGACCCAGTACTTC. It is translated as CASSLFEGQGRETQYF.

The chain recombines TRBV9 with TRBJ2-5; 8 bases fit TRBD1. From germline, CDR1 is SGDLS and CDR2 YYNGEE. The CDR3 is 15 residues long. J was trimmed by 5 bases and V by 0 bases; bases with no gene match: 6. The CDR3 region has the DNA TGTGCCAGCAGCGTAGAGACAGGGGTAGGGGAGACCCAGTACTTC. It specifies CASSVETGVGETQYF.

The chain is built from TRBV14 and TRBJ2-7; a possible D gene is TRBD2 (6 bases). The germline V gene encodes CDR1 SGHDN and CDR2 FVKESK. V lost 5 bases to trimming and J lost 1 base, with 9 bases between them. The CDR3 loop spans 13 amino acids. The CDR3 coding sequence is TGTGCCAGCAGCGGGACTTCATCCTACGAGCAGTACTTC. Translating it yields CASSGTSSYEQYF.

The rearrangement joins TRBV28 to TRBJ2-2; a possible D gene is TRBD1 (6 bases). Germline V gives CDR1 MDHEN, CDR2 SYDVKM. CDR3 size: 15 residues. V dropped 2 bases and J dropped 4 bases, with 11 bases sitting between them. The CDR3 nucleotides are TGTGCCAGCAGTTTAGTTCCCAGGGGCACCGGGGAGCTGTTTTTT. Translated, it gives CASSLVPRGTGELFF.